One sample yielded the 12 T cell receptor beta chains listed below, sequenced in a study of vaccination and CD4 T cells after COVID-19 (dated by TCRdb to about 2022). Library prep was done by PCR. Sequencing relied on an Illumina iSeq 100. TCR sequencing of DNA from cultured CD4+ T cells used the Oncomine TCR Beta short-read assay at the Johns Hopkins FTIC core. TCRdb passed the public sequencing reads through fastp at Q25 and MiXCR, retaining productive beta sequences. Entries that share a CDR3 protein sequence are merged under the most common genes and DNA. This sample gives about 4,000 distinct CDR3 sequences in total; about 37% of them show up just once. The biggest ten clones account for approximately 25% of the sample. The label giving this sample's treatment or condition can be read as: approximately 10-day PBMC culture with coronavirus spike peptide pools or control peptides (ViraFEST assay).

These receptors have no identified antigens. The source material was CD4+ T cells from blood, cultured in vitro. These receptors were taken from a human donor who had recovered from COVID-19.

This clonotype is labeled medium-sized. The chain joins TRBV7-9 to TRBJ2-1; 12 bases match TRBD2. The germline CDR1 and CDR2 sequences are SEHNR and FQNEAQ (reference sequence). V lost 2 bases, J lost 6 bases, and 2 bases stayed unmatched. This CDR3 contains 15 residues. This CDR3 reads CASSLLAGGRNEQFF. The CDR3 DNA sequence: TGTGCCAGCAGCTTACTAGCGGGGGGGCGCAATGAGCAGTTCTTC.

The chain joins TRBV5-1 to TRBJ2-1; 8 bases agree with TRBD1. This CDR3 has 16 residues. Germline V CDR1 and CDR2: SGHRS, YFSETQ. The trim removed 0 bases at V and 5 bases at J, leaving 7 bases unmatched. The CDR3 coding sequence is TGCGCCAGCAGCTTGGCCCAGGGGGCGAGTAACAATGAGCAGTTCTTC. Translating it yields CASSLAQGASNNEQFF.

The V and J genes are TRBV12-5 and TRBJ1-5, with 7 bases identical to TRBD1. V lost 6 bases and J lost 11; bases outside the gene matches: 16. Germline assignment: CDR1 LGHNT and CDR2 FRNRAP. The CDR3 sequence is 15 residues long. The CDR3 DNA sequence: TGTGCTAGTGGCATGGAGGGGGCAGTAAAGGCGGCCCAGCATTTT. This sequence encodes CASGMEGAVKAAQHF. The full variable domain, rest sourced from reference TRBV12-5 and TRBJ1-5, is DARVTQTPRHKVTEMGQEVTMRCQPILGHNTVFWYRQTMMQGLELLAYFRNRAPLDDSGMPKDRFSAEMPDATLATLKIQPSEPRDSAVYFCASGMEGAVKAAQHFGDGTRLSIL.

This clonotype is labeled large. The V gene is TRBV5-1, the J gene TRBJ2-1; 8 bases are a match to TRBD1. After removal of 1 base from V and 0 bases from J, the junction contained 3 bases not matched to a gene. The CDR3 runs 16 residues. In germline, CDR1 is SGHRS, CDR2 YFSETQ. CDR3 residues: CASSLQGAPSYNEQFF. As DNA, the CDR3 is TGCGCCAGCAGCTTGCAGGGGGCCCCCTCCTACAATGAGCAGTTCTTC.

J is TRBJ2-4 and V is TRBV30; D gene uncertain. This CDR3 has 14 amino acids. V shed 3 bases and J shed 2 bases, with 11 bases lying between them. The germline V gene has CDR1 GTSNPN and CDR2 SVGIG (reference sequence). The CDR3 DNA is TGTGCCTGGAGGAGCGTCGGGTCCAAAAACATTCAGTACTTC. Amino acids: CAWRSVGSKNIQYF.

By proportion, this clonotype is medium-sized. The chain uses TRBV12-3 or TRBV12-4 and TRBJ2-3, with TRBD2 as a possible D gene (6 bases). The CDR3 sequence is 15 residues long. V shed 8 bases and J shed 6 bases, with 21 bases lying between them. DNA of the CDR3: TGTGCCAGCTCCGTTGGGGGACTCCCAAAGGATACGCAGTATTTT. Its protein is CASSVGGLPKDTQYF.

The chain joins TRBV7-2 to TRBJ1-5; D uncertain. There are 13 residues in the CDR3. V gave up 0 bases and J gave up 7 bases, with 7 bases separating them. CDR1 and CDR2 (germline): SGHTA, FQGNSA. The chain's CDR3 is CASSLAAGQPQHF. CDR3 coding DNA: TGTGCCAGCAGCTTAGCGGCAGGCCAGCCCCAGCATTTT.

The chain is built from TRBV7-2 and TRBJ2-5; no clear D. Trimming shortened V by 2 bases and J by 1 base, and 8 bases separated the two germline ends. There are 14 residues in the CDR3. Germline lookup yields CDR1 SGHTA and CDR2 FQGNSA. The CDR3 spells CASSLNPRQETQYF. DNA for the CDR3: TGTGCCAGCAGCTTAAACCCCCGCCAAGAGACCCAGTACTTC.

This clonotype is categorized as hyperexpanded (1% or more). The V call is TRBV27, the J call TRBJ2-7, with 11 bases identical to TRBD2. The CDR3 runs to 14 residues. V was pared by 8 bases and J by 0 bases, with 3 bases of the junction left unmatched. In germline, CDR1 is MNHEY, CDR2 SMNVEV (reference sequence). For the CDR3, the DNA is TGTGCCAGCCGGCTAGCGGGGGGCTCCTACGAGCAGTACTTC. Its translation: CASRLAGGSYEQYF.

V usage is TRBV20-1 and J usage is TRBJ1-2; 8 nucleotides line up with TRBD1. CDR3 length: 14 residues. The germline gives CDR1 DFQATT, CDR2 SNEGSKA (reference sequence). Trimming took 3 bases from V and 6 from J; bases not matched to a gene: 9. Here the CDR3 DNA reads TGCAGTGCTAGGGGACAGGTGTCGGAGGATGGCTACACCTTC. Its translation: CSARGQVSEDGYTF.

The genes are TRBV5-1 and TRBJ1-2; D is unclear. CDR1 and CDR2 from the germline V gene are SGHRS and YFSETQ. Deletions cut 3 bases from V and 8 bases from J, with 17 bases between. The CDR3 has 14 residues. CDR3 loop: CASSSQPSSGGYTF. The CDR3 DNA reads as TGCGCCAGCAGCTCCCAGCCGAGTTCGGGGGGCTACACCTTC.

This clonotype came up a few times. This chain joins TRBV11-3 and TRBJ1-1, with D possibly TRBD1 on 5 matching bases. Per the germline V gene, CDR1 is SGHNT and CDR2 is YENEEA. The CDR3 contains 13 residues. Trimming pared 5 bases from V and 1 base from J, leaving 8 bases between. Here the CDR3 reads CASSPGPNTEAFF. The CDR3 DNA reads as TGTGCCAGCAGCCCGGGACCGAACACTGAAGCTTTCTTT.